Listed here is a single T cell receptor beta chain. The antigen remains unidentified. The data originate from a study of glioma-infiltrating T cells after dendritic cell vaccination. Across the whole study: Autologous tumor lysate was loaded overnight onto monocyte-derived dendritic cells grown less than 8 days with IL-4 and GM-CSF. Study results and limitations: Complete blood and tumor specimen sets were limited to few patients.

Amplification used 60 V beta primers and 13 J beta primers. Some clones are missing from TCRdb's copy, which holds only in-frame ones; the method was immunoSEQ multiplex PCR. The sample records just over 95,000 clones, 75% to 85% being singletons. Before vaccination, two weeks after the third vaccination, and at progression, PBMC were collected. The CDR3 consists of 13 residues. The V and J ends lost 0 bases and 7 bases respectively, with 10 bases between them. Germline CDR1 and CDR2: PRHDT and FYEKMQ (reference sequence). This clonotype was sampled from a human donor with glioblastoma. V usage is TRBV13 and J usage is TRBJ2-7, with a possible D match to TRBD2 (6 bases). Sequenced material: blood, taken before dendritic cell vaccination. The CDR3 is CASSLGWGVEQYF. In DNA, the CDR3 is TGTGCCAGCAGCTTAGGGTGGGGGGTAGAGCAGTACTTC.